This T cell receptor beta chain was sequenced for a study of cytomegalovirus exposure and HLA in healthy donors. Whole-study findings and limits: A few CMV-associated chains were confirmed in vitro to be specific for CMV antigens.

Turning to this clone: Its antigen is currently unknown.

This PCR relied on a set of 60 Vbeta primers and 13 Jbeta primers. Data came from immunoSEQ multiplex PCR; TCRdb stores just in-frame clones and leaves some out. Here the sample spans over 200,000 clones, 80% to 90% being singletons. The germline gives CDR1 MNHNS, CDR2 SASEGT. V trimming: 3 bases; J trimming: 4 bases; junction bases outside the gene matches: 7. The CDR3 spans 15 residues. The specimen sequenced was PBMCs. The sequence derives from a woman younger than 30 in good health and CMV-seronegative. The V and J genes are TRBV6-1 and TRBJ2-7, with 9 nucleotides matching TRBD2. This CDR3 is CASSDAGGSLYEQYF. Here the CDR3 DNA reads TGTGCCAGCAGTGACGCGGGAGGGTCCCTATACGAGCAGTACTTC.